Below, 32 T cell receptor beta chains from the same sample are listed, as sequenced in a study of T cell responses to AZD1222 COVID-19 vaccine. Sequencing was performed with immunoSEQ multiplex PCR; in TCRdb, only in-frame clones are kept and a portion is missing. The sample has about 150,000 clones, roughly 84% seen once; the top ten hold around 5.1%. Sequences were derived from peripheral blood, sampled 28 days after the second AZD1222 dose. Receptor source: an adult who received the AZD1222 COVID-19 vaccine.

The rearrangement joins TRBV4-1 to TRBJ2-7; 9 nucleotides agree with TRBD2. CDR3 length: 16 residues. V was pared by 1 base and J by 2 bases, with 6 bases of the junction left unmatched. Per germline, CDR1 MGHRA and CDR2 YSYEKL. CDR3 nucleotides: TGCGCCAGCAGCCAAGTAGCTAGCGGGACCCCCTACGAGCAGTACTTC. Amino acid sequence: CASSQVASGTPYEQYF.

In this sample, this clone turned up once. The chain recombines TRBV6-1 with TRBJ2-7, with D maybe TRBD1 (5 bases). CDR3 length equals 14 residues. The ends were cut back, 1 base at V and 2 bases at J, with 9 bases in the middle. Germline values: CDR1 MNHNS, CDR2 SASEGT. CDR3 amino acids: CASSEEAGPYEQYF. CDR3 sequence (DNA): TGTGCCAGCAGTGAAGAGGCAGGGCCCTACGAGCAGTACTTC.

V usage is TRBV29-1 and J usage is TRBJ2-2, with D possibly TRBD2 on 5 matching bases. Germline V gene data show CDR1 as SQVTM and CDR2 as ANQGSEA. This CDR3 has 12 amino acids. Trimming left V 2 bases short and J 6 bases short, with 7 bases between. CDR3 bases: TGCAGCGTTGAACGGCGGGCCGGGGAGCTGTTTTTT. It encodes CSVERRAGELFF.

V is TRBV19 and J is TRBJ2-2; TRBD2 matches at 8 bases. This CDR3 has 17 residues. The junction had 12 bases not matched to a gene; V was cut back by 8 bases and J by 1 base. CDR1 and CDR2 from the germline V gene are LNHDA and SQIVND (reference sequence). CDR3 region: CASALPGREVNTGELFF. CDR3 coding DNA: TGTGCCAGTGCCTTACCGGGGCGGGAGGTGAACACCGGGGAGCTGTTTTTT.

This clone has more than one count but fewer than ten. The rearrangement uses TRBV6-5 and TRBJ1-5; D not certain. The V gene lost 0 bases and the J gene lost 1 base, with 7 bases spanning the gap. The CDR3 has 15 residues. Germline V lookup: CDR1 MNHEY, CDR2 SVGAGI. CDR3 protein: CASSYSAASNQPQHF. The CDR3 DNA sequence: TGTGCCAGCAGTTACTCGGCAGCCAGCAATCAGCCCCAGCATTTT.

A single count supports this clone. The chain employs TRBV6-5 and TRBJ1-4, with a weak D call TRBD1 (5 bases). Between the trimmed V and J ends, which lost 6 bases and 8 bases, there was a span of 16 bases. The CDR3 spans 14 residues. CDR1 is MNHEY, CDR2 SVGAGI, per germline. DNA of the CDR3: TGTGCCAGCAGCGGGGGTCGTCTCGAGGAAAAACTGTTTTTT. This gives the protein CASSGGRLEEKLFF.

This chain connects TRBV15 to TRBJ1-2; a possible D gene is TRBD1 (6 bases). CDR3 length: 15 residues. Germline values: CDR1 LNHNV, CDR2 YYDKDF (reference sequence). V lost 2 bases, J lost 5 bases, and 15 bases lay in between. CDR3 DNA: TGTGCCACCAGCAGACCCTCCCAGGGGTTGTATGGCTACACCTTC. This encodes CATSRPSQGLYGYTF. The complete variable domain, with remaining parts taken from reference TRBV15 and TRBJ1-2, reads DAMVIQNPRYQVTQFGKPVTLSCSQTLNHNVMYWYQQKSSQAPKLLFHYYDKDFNNEADTPDNFQSRRPNTSFCFLDIRSPGLGDTAMYLCATSRPSQGLYGYTFGSGTRLTVV.

This clone was found once. The rearrangement joins TRBV6-6 to TRBJ2-7; no definite D call. Germline V CDR1 and CDR2: MNHNY, SVGAGI (reference sequence). The V and J ends lost 6 bases and 0 bases respectively, with 9 bases between them. The CDR3 consists of 13 residues. The CDR3 is CASSPVTSYEQYF. The CDR3 DNA follows: TGTGCCAGCAGCCCAGTTACCTCCTACGAGCAGTACTTC.

The gene calls are TRBV5-1 and TRBJ1-1; no definite D call. The CDR3 runs 14 residues. Germline V gene sequence: CDR1 SGHRS, CDR2 YFSETQ. V lost 3 bases and J 2 bases, leaving 11 bases between the germline ends. CDR3 sequence (DNA): TGCGCCAGCAGCTCCGACAACTCAAACACTGAAGCTTTCTTT. As protein: CASSSDNSNTEAFF.

V is TRBV30 and J is TRBJ2-7; the D call may be TRBD1 or TRBD2 (6 bases each). The CDR3 has 14 amino acids. Germline V CDR1 and CDR2: GTSNPN, SVGIG (reference sequence). Trimming shortened V by 5 bases and J by 0 bases, and 14 bases separated the two germline ends. DNA of the CDR3: TGTGCCTGGGGGGGCCCGGGACTCTCCTACGAGCAGTACTTC. It yields the protein CAWGGPGLSYEQYF.

This clone appeared a single time. The chain carries TRBV15 and TRBJ1-4; the D is unclear. This CDR3 spans 12 amino acids. The V end was cut by 0 bases, the J end by 8 bases, with 4 bases between. Germline lookup yields CDR1 LNHNV and CDR2 YYDKDF (reference sequence). The CDR3 spells CATSREGEKLFF. CDR3 sequence (DNA): TGTGCCACCAGCAGAGAAGGCGAAAAACTGTTTTTT.

The genes are TRBV5-1 and TRBJ2-7; D is unclear. This CDR3 spans 14 amino acids. V shed 3 bases and J shed 4 bases, with 14 bases lying between them. Germline V gene lookup returns CDR1 SGHRS and CDR2 YFSETQ. CDR3 coding DNA: TGCGCCAGCAGCTCAGGCCAGGTAGGTTACGAGCAGTACTTC. This codes for CASSSGQVGYEQYF.

The chain couples TRBV2 to TRBJ1-5, with 9 nucleotides matching TRBD1. This CDR3 comprises 15 residues. Germline V gene data show CDR1 as SNHLY and CDR2 as FYNNEI. J gave up 2 bases and V 8 bases, and 7 bases lay outside the gene matches. The CDR3 DNA reads TGTGCCAGCGGATCGGGACAGGGAGGCAATCAGCCCCAGCATTTT. It translates to CASGSGQGGNQPQHF.

The chain recombines TRBV4-2 with TRBJ2-5; 7 bases line up with TRBD2. Germline-derived CDR1 and CDR2 are LGHNA and YNFKEQ. After removal of 4 bases from V and 5 bases from J, the junction contained 7 bases not matched to a gene. There are 14 residues in the CDR3. In DNA, the CDR3 is TGTGCCAGCAGCCCTACTAGCGTCGGGGAGACCCAGTACTTC. Translation: CASSPTSVGETQYF.

The rearrangement uses TRBV7-2 and TRBJ2-3, with a possible D match to TRBD1 (6 bases). Germline assignment: CDR1 SGHTA and CDR2 FQGNSA. The CDR3 is made up of 15 amino acids. Trimming pared 3 bases from V and 4 bases from J, leaving 14 bases between. The CDR3 DNA is TGTGCCAGCAGCTTTTCTGGGTACAGGGCAGATACGCAGTATTTT. Translation: CASSFSGYRADTQYF.

This clone was counted only a few times. The chain joins TRBV10-3 to TRBJ2-1; D is uncertain. Germline CDR1 is ENHRY and CDR2 is SYGVKD. The CDR3 loop spans 14 amino acids. V was cut by 7 bases and J by 6 bases, with 16 bases left in between. CDR3: CAITDPMLVNEQFF. In nucleotides, the CDR3 is TGTGCCATCACCGACCCTATGCTCGTCAATGAGCAGTTCTTC.

CDR3 protein: CASSPRTSGNSYNEQFF. Here the CDR3 DNA reads TGCGCCAGCAGCCCACGGACTAGCGGGAATTCCTACAATGAGCAGTTCTTC. The chain couples TRBV4-1 to TRBJ2-1; TRBD2 aligns across 12 bases. Germline values: CDR1 MGHRA, CDR2 YSYEKL. Unmatched junction bases numbered 5, after V lost 4 bases and J lost 1 base. This CDR3 has 17 amino acids.

The chain uses TRBV24-1 and TRBJ2-1; D is unresolved. Germline V CDR1 and CDR2: KGHDR, SFDVKD. V was shortened by 9 bases and J by 4 bases, with 18 bases between the two germline ends. The CDR3 runs to 15 residues. In DNA, the CDR3 is TGTGCCACCTCCGACCCCGAGACCTTATACAATGAGCAGTTCTTC. It yields the protein CATSDPETLYNEQFF.

This clone has only a few counts. The chain combines TRBV6-5 with TRBJ1-2; TRBD1 matches 9 bases. V lost 5 bases, J lost 6 bases, and 10 bases stayed unmatched. Germline CDR1 MNHEY, CDR2 SVGAGI. The CDR3 sequence is 15 residues long. The DNA of the CDR3 is TGTGCCAGCAGTCCGCGACAGGGGGGTAATGATGGCTACACCTTC. Its protein is CASSPRQGGNDGYTF.

This chain connects TRBV4-1 to TRBJ2-1, with TRBD2 identical over 8 bases. This CDR3 is built from 15 residues. The junction had 4 bases not matched to a gene; V was cut back by 2 bases and J by 4 bases. Germline CDR1 MGHRA, CDR2 YSYEKL. CDR3 amino acids: CASSQTGLGYNEQFF. CDR3 sequence (DNA): TGCGCCAGCAGCCAAACGGGACTAGGGTACAATGAGCAGTTCTTC.

V gene TRBV7-9 combines with J gene TRBJ1-2, with 11 bases identical to TRBD1. From germline, CDR1 is SEHNR and CDR2 FQNEAQ (reference sequence). The V gene end was trimmed by 6 bases and the J gene end by 5 bases; junction bases not matched to a gene: 8. This CDR3 has 15 amino acids. The CDR3: CASSSPGQGVYGYTF. Written as DNA, the CDR3 is TGTGCCAGCAGTTCTCCGGGACAGGGGGTATATGGCTACACCTTC.

The CDR3 sequence is CSVDGGTDTQYF. The CDR3 DNA reads as TGCAGCGTTGACGGAGGCACAGATACGCAGTATTTT. The chain joins TRBV29-1 to TRBJ2-3; D not resolved. V was clipped by 3 bases and J by 1 base, with 5 bases between them. In germline, CDR1 is SQVTM, CDR2 ANQGSEA. The CDR3 runs 12 residues.

The chain joins TRBV11-2 to TRBJ2-5, with D possibly called TRBD1 or TRBD2 (5 bases each). The CDR3 totals 14 residues. Per germline, CDR1 SGHAT and CDR2 FQNNGV. V was trimmed by 1 base and J by 1 base, leaving 7 bases between them. CDR3 sequence (DNA): TGTGCCAGCAGCTTAGCGGGGCTCCAAGAGACCCAGTACTTC. As protein: CASSLAGLQETQYF.

The chain has TRBV28 and TRBJ1-1, with D maybe TRBD1 (5 bases). Germline loops: CDR1 MDHEN, CDR2 SYDVKM. The CDR3 runs to 15 residues. V lost 7 bases, J lost 0 bases, and 15 bases lay in between. The CDR3 region has the DNA TGTGCCAGCATCGGGGGTCCCCCCATGAACACTGAAGCTTTCTTT. Its translation is CASIGGPPMNTEAFF.

The chain employs TRBV7-2 and TRBJ1-6; TRBD1 agrees at 9 bases. Germline CDR1 reads SGHTA; CDR2 reads FQGNSA. There are 15 residues in the CDR3. Trimming took 4 bases from V and 7 from J; bases not matched to a gene: 5. CDR3 loop: CASSSKGTGNSPLHF. CDR3 nucleotide sequence: TGTGCCAGCAGCTCCAAAGGGACAGGGAATTCACCCCTCCACTTT.

The chain has TRBV18 and TRBJ2-7; TRBD1 is a possible D gene (6 bases). The CDR3 consists of 15 residues. V lost 2 bases and J 2 bases, leaving 13 bases between the germline ends. Germline CDR1 is KGHSH and CDR2 is LQKENI. The CDR3 nucleotides read TGTGCCAGCTCACCAGGGGCCGCAGGGGCCTACGAGCAGTACTTC. Translating gives CASSPGAAGAYEQYF.

The J gene is TRBJ2-7, the V gene TRBV6-5; D not certain. Trimming took 6 bases from V and 5 from J, leaving 14 bases between them. The V gene's germline CDR1 is MNHEY and CDR2 SVGAGI. The CDR3 loop spans 13 amino acids. The CDR3 is CASSRLQSHEQYF. The CDR3 DNA sequence: TGTGCCAGCAGCCGCTTACAGAGCCACGAGCAGTACTTC.

The J gene is TRBJ2-7, the V gene TRBV10-2; D perhaps matches TRBD2 (6 bases). The CDR3 totals 15 residues. V dropped 0 bases and J dropped 3 bases, with 12 bases sitting between them. Per the germline V gene, CDR1 is WSHSY and CDR2 is SAAADI. As DNA, the CDR3 is TGCGCCAGCAGTGAGTCGGCTAGCGCAAACTACGAGCAGTACTTC. Protein: CASSESASANYEQYF.

This clone appeared once. The V and J genes are TRBV19 and TRBJ1-1, with 7 nucleotides matching TRBD1. Germline CDR1 LNHDA, CDR2 SQIVND (reference sequence). CDR3 length: 15 residues. V gave up 5 bases and J gave up 3 bases; unmatched junction bases: 9. CDR3 protein: CASSPQGFSDTEAFF. The CDR3, as DNA: TGTGCCAGTAGTCCACAGGGGTTTTCGGACACTGAAGCTTTCTTT.

V gene TRBV10-3 combines with J gene TRBJ2-7; possibly TRBD1 or TRBD2 for D (6 bases each). V was clipped by 2 bases and J by 7 bases, with 21 bases between them. Germline lookup yields CDR1 ENHRY and CDR2 SYGVKD. The CDR3 has 16 residues. The CDR3 sequence: CAISEEGGLMRWEQYF. The CDR3 nucleotides read TGTGCCATCAGTGAGGAGGGGGGCCTTATGAGGTGGGAGCAGTACTTC.

The gene calls are TRBV5-1 and TRBJ2-3, with 7 bases fitting TRBD2. This CDR3 comprises 16 residues. The ends lost 0 bases at V and 2 bases at J; junction bases unmatched: 6. In germline, CDR1 is SGHRS, CDR2 YFSETQ. CDR3 protein: CASSLAGLGNTDTQYF. As DNA, the CDR3 is TGCGCCAGCAGCTTGGCCGGACTAGGGAACACAGATACGCAGTATTTT.

Only a few counts were recorded for this clone. This sequence joins TRBV6-2 or TRBV6-3 and TRBJ2-3; D tentatively reads TRBD1 or TRBD2 (6 bases each). Germline assignment: CDR1 MNHEY and CDR2 SVGEGT. The CDR3 is 14 residues long. The germline V and J ends were trimmed by 4 bases and 7 bases, with 15 bases remaining between them. CDR3 region: CASSSQGGRNTQYF. The CDR3 nucleotides read TGTGCCAGCAGTTCACAGGGAGGCAGGAATACGCAGTATTTT.